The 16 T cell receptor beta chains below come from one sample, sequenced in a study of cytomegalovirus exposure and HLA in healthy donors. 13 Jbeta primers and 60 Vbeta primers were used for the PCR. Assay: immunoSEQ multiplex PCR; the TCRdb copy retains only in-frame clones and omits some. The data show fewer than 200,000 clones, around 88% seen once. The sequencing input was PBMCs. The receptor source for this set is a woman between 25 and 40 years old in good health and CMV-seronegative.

The CDR3: CASSDQGAATDTQYF. In nucleotides, the CDR3 is TGCGCCAGCAGCGACCAGGGGGCCGCTACAGATACGCAGTATTTT. This chain joins TRBV5-1 and TRBJ2-3, with 8 bases fitting TRBD1. The V gene's germline CDR1 is SGHRS and CDR2 YFSETQ. This CDR3 comprises 15 residues. The trim removed 4 bases at V and 3 bases at J, leaving 7 bases unmatched.

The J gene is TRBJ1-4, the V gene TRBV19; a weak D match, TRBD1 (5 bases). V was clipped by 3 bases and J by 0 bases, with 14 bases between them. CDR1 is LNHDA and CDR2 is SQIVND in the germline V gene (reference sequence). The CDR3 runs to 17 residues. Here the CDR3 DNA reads TGTGCCAGTAGTATGGGCCCAGGGATTGCAACTAATGAAAAACTGTTTTTT. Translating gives CASSMGPGIATNEKLFF.

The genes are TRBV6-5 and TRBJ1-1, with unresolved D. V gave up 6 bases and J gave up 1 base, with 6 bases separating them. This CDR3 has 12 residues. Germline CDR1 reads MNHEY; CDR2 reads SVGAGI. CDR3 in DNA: TGTGCCAGCAGACGAGCGAACACTGAAGCTTTCTTT. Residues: CASRRANTEAFF.

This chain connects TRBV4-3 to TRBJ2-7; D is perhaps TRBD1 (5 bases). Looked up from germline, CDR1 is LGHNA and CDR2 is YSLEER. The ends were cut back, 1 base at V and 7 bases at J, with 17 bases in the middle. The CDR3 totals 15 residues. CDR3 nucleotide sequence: TGCGCCAGCAGCCAAGGGGCGAAGGGGCCTAGGGAGCAGTACTTC. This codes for CASSQGAKGPREQYF.

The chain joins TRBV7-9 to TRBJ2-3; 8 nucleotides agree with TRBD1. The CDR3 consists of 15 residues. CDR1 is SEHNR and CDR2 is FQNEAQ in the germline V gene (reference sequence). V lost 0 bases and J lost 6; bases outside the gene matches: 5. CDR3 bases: TGTGCCAGCAGCTTAGCTGGGACAGGTCACGATACGCAGTATTTT. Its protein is CASSLAGTGHDTQYF.

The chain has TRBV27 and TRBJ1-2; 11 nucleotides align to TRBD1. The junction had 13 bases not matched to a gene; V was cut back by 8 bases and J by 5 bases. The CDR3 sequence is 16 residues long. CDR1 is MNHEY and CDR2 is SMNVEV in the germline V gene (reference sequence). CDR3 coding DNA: TGTGCCAGCTCCCAGGACAGGGGGCGGGTATGGTATGGCTACACCTTC. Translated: CASSQDRGRVWYGYTF.

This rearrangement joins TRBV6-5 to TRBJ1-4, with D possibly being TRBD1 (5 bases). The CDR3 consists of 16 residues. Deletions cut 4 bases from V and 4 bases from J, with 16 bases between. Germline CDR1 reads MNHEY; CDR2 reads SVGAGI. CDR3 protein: CASSLGLAPGNEKLFF. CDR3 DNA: TGTGCCAGCAGTTTGGGACTAGCTCCGGGTAATGAAAAACTGTTTTTT.

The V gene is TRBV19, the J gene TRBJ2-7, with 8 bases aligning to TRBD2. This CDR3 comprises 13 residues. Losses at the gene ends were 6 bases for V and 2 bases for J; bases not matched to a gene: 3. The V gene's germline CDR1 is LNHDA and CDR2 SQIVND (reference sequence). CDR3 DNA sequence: TGTGCCAGTAGCGGGAGGGCGCCCTACGAGCAGTACTTC. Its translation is CASSGRAPYEQYF.

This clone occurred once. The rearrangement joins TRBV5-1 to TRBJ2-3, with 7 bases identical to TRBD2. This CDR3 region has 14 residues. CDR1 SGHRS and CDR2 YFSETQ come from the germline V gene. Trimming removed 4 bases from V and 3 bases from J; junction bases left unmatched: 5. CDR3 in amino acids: CASSPRSGTDTQYF. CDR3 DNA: TGCGCCAGCAGCCCTCGTAGCGGGACAGATACGCAGTATTTT.

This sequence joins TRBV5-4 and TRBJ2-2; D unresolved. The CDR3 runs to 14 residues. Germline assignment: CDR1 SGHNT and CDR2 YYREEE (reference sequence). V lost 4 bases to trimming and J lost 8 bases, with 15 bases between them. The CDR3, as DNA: TGTGCCAGCAGCCAGAATACGAATCCAGGGGAGCTGTTTTTT. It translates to CASSQNTNPGELFF.

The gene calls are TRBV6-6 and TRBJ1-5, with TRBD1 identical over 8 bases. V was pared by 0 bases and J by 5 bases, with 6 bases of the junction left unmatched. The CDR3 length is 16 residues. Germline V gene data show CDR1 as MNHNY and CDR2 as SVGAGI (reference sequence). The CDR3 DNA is TGTGCCAGCAGTTACTCGATCACAGGGGGGGATCAGCCCCAGCATTTT. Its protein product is CASSYSITGGDQPQHF.

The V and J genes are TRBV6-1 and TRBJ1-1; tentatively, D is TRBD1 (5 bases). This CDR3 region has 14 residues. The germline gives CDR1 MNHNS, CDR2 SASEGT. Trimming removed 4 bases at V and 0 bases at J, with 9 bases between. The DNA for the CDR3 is TGTGCCAGCAGTGGGGGGGTATTGAACACTGAAGCTTTCTTT. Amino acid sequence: CASSGGVLNTEAFF.

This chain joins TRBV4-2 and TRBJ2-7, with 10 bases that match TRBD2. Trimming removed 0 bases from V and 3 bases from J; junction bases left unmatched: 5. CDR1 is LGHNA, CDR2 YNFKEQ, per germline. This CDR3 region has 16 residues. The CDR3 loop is CASSQDRASGSYEQYF. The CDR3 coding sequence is TGTGCCAGCAGCCAAGATCGGGCTAGCGGGAGCTACGAGCAGTACTTC.

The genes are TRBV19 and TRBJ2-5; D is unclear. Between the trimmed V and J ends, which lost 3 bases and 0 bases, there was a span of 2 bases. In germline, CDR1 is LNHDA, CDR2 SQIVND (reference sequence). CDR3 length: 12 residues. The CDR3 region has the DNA TGTGCCAGTAGTATCGACCAAGAGACCCAGTACTTC. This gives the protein CASSIDQETQYF.

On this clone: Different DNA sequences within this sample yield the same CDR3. The CDR3, as DNA: TGTGCCTGGGAAACAGGGGGAGAGACCCAGTACTTC. Translation: CAWETGGETQYF. The V and J genes are TRBV30 and TRBJ2-5, with TRBD1 matching over 8 bases. Germline-derived CDR1 and CDR2 are GTSNPN and SVGIG (reference sequence). With 5 bases clipped from V and 4 bases from J, the junction kept 3 bases outside the gene matches. This CDR3 contains 12 residues. The full variable domain, its missing parts supplied by reference TRBV30 and TRBJ2-5, is SQTIHQWPATLVQPVGSPLSLECTVEGTSNPNLYWYRQAAGRGLQLLFYSVGIGQISSEVPQNLSASRPQDRQFILSSKKLLLSDSGFYLCAWETGGETQYFGPGTRLLVL.

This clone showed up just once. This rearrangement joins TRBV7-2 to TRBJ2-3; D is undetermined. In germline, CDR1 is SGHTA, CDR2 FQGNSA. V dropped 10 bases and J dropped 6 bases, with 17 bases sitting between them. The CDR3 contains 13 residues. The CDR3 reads CATQSGGKDTQYF. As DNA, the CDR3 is TGTGCCACCCAATCGGGTGGTAAGGATACGCAGTATTTT.